Sequencing of this T cell receptor beta chain was carried out in a study of control samples from healthy donors and cancer patients. Germline V CDR1 and CDR2: KGHSH, LQKENI. V dropped 6 bases and J dropped 6; count of bases not matched to a gene: 5. The CDR3 has 13 amino acids. Generated by immunoSEQ multiplex PCR, the TCRdb table keeps only in-frame clones and is missing some. This sample yields around 90,000 clones, of which approximately 86% are seen a single time; more than 15% belongs to the top ten. With regard to this clone: Other DNA sequences of this sample code for an identical CDR3.

Sequencing input: blood. The TCR sequence derives from a man younger than 40 in good health. The genes are TRBV18 and TRBJ2-5; TRBD1 aligns across 9 bases. The DNA for the CDR3 is TGTGCCAGCTCCCCGGACAGGGGAAAGACCCAGTACTTC. This encodes CASSPDRGKTQYF.